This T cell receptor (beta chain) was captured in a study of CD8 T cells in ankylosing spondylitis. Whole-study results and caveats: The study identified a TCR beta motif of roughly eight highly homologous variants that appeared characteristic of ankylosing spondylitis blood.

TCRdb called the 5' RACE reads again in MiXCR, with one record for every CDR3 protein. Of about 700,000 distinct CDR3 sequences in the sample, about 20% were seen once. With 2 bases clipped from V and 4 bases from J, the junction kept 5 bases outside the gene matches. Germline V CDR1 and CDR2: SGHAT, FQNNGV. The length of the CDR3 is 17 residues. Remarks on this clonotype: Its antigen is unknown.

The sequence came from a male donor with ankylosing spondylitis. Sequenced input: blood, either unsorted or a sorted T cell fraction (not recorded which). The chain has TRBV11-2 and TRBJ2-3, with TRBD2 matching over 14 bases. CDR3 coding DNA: TGTGCCAGCAGCTTAAGCGGGACTAGCGGGAGACCAGATACGCAGTATTTT. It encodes CASSLSGTSGRPDTQYF.